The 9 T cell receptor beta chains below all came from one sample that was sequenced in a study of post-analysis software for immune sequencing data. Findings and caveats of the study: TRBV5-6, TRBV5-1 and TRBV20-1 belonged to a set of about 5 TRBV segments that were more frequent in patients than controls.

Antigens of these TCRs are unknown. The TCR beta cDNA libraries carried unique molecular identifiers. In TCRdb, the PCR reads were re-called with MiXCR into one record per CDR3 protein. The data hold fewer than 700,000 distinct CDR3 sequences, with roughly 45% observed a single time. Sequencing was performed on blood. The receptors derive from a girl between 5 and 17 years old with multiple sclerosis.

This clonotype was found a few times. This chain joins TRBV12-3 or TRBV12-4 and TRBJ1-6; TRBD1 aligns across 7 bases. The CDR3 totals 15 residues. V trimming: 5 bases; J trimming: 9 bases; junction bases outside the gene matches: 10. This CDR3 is CASSRGQYEGSPLHF. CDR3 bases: TGTGCCAGCAGTCGGGGACAGTACGAAGGTTCACCCCTCCACTTT.

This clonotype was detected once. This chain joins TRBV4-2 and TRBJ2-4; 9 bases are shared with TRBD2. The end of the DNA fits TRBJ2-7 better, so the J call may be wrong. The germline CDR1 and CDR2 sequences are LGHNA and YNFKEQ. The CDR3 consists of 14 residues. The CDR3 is CASSQGREGHEQYF. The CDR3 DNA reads TGTGCCAGCAGCCAAGGGCGGGAGGGTCACGAGCAGTACTTC.

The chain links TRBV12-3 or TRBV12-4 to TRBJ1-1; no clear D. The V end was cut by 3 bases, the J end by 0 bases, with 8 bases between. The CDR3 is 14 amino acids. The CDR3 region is CASSFFQMNTEAFF. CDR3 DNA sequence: TGTGCCAGCAGTTTTTTTCAGATGAACACTGAAGCTTTCTTT.

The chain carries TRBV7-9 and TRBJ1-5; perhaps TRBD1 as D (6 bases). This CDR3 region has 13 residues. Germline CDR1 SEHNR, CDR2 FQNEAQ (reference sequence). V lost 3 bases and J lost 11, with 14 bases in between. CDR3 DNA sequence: TGTGCCAGCAGCTTGTTGGAGGGGGTGGCCCAGCATTTT. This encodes CASSLLEGVAQHF.

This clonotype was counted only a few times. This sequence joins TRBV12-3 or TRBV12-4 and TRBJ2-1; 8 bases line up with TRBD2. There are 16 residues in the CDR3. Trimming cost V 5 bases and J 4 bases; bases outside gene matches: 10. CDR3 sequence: CASSLRGGTTYNEQFF. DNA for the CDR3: TGTGCCAGCAGTCTACGGGGGGGGACAACATACAATGAGCAGTTCTTC.

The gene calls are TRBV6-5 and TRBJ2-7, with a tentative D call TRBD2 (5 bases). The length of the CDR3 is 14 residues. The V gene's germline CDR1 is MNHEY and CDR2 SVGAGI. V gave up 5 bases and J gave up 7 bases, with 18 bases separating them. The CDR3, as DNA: TGTGCCAGCAGTGCCGGAGGCCTATCGGGGGAGCAGTACTTC. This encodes CASSAGGLSGEQYF.

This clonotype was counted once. CDR3 in amino acids: CASSQVMKGPKTQYF. In DNA, the CDR3 is TGCGCCAGCAGCCAAGTCATGAAGGGTCCCAAGACCCAGTACTTC. The chain employs TRBV4-1 and TRBJ2-7; D ambiguous. The DNA end is more similar to TRBJ2-5, so the J call may be wrong. The V gene's germline CDR1 is MGHRA and CDR2 YSYEKL. The CDR3 has 15 amino acids.

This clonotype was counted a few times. The CDR3, as DNA: TGCAGCGTTGGAGACCGCAATGAGCAGTTCTTC. Residues: CSVGDRNEQFF. The chain is built from TRBV29-1 and TRBJ2-1, with no clear D. This CDR3 comprises 11 residues. V gave up 4 bases and J gave up 6 bases, with 7 bases separating them. The germline V gene encodes CDR1 SQVTM and CDR2 ANQGSEA.

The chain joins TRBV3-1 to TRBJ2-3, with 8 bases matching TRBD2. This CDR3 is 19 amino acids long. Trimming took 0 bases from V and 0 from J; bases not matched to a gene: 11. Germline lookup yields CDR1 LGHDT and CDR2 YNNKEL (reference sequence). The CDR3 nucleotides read TGTGCCAGCAGCCAAGACTGGCGGGGGGCCGACGATAGCACAGATACGCAGTATTTT. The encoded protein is CASSQDWRGADDSTDTQYF.